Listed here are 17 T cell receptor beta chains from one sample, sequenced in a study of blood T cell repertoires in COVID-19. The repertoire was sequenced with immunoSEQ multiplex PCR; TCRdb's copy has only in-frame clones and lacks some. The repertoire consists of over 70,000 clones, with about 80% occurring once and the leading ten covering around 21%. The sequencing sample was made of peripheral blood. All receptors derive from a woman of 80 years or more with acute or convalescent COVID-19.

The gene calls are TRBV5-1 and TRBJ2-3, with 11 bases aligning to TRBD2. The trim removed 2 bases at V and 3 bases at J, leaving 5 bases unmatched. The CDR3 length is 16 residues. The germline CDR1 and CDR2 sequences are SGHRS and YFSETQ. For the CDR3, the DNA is TGCGCCAGCAGCTTACCTAGCGGGGGGATAACAGATACGCAGTATTTT. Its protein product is CASSLPSGGITDTQYF.

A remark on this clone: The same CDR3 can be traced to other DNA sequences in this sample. Here the CDR3 reads CASSVVAGPQETQYF. The CDR3 nucleotides are TGTGCCAGCAGCGTAGTTGCGGGACCCCAAGAGACCCAGTACTTC. The rearrangement uses TRBV9 and TRBJ2-5, with D possibly TRBD2 on 6 matching bases. The CDR3 has 15 amino acids. The germline gives CDR1 SGDLS, CDR2 YYNGEE. V lost 0 bases, J lost 1 base, and 10 bases lay in between.

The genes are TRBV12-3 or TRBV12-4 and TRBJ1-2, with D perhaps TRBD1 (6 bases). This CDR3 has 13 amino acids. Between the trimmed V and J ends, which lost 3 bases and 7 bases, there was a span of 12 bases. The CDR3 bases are TGTGCCAGCAGTTTGAGATTGACAGGTGGCTACACCTTC. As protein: CASSLRLTGGYTF.

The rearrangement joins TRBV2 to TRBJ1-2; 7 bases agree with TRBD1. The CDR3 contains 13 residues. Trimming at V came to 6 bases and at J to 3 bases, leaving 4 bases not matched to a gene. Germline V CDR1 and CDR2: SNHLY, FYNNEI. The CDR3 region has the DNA TGTGCCAGCAGCCAGGGGGTGTACTATGGCTACACCTTC. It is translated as CASSQGVYYGYTF.

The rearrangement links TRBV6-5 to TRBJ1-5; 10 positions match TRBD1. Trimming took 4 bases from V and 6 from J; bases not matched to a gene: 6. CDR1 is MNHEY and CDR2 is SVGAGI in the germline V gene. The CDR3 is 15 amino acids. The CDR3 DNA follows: TGTGCCAGCAGTTTTGACAGGGGGCTTAGTCAGCCCCAGCATTTT. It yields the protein CASSFDRGLSQPQHF.

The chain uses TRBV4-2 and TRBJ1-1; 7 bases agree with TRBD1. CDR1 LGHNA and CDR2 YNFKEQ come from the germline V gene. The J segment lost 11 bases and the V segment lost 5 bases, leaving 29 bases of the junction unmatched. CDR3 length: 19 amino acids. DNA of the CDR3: TGTGCCAGCAGCAACCGGGACAGACACGTCCCAAACGAAAGGTCTCAGGCTTTCTTT. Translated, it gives CASSNRDRHVPNERSQAFF.

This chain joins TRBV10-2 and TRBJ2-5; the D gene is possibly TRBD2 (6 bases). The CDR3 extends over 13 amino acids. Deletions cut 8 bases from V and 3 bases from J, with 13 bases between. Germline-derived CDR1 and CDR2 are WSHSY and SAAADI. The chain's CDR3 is CASGGTSKETQYF. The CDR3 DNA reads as TGCGCCAGCGGAGGGACTTCGAAAGAGACCCAGTACTTC.

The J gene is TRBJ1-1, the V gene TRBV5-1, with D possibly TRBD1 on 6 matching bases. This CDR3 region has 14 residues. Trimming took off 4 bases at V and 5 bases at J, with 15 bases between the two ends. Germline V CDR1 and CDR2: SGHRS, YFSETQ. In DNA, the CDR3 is TGCGCCAGCAGCCCAGGGGTGTTGGGTACTGAAGCTTTCTTT. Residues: CASSPGVLGTEAFF.

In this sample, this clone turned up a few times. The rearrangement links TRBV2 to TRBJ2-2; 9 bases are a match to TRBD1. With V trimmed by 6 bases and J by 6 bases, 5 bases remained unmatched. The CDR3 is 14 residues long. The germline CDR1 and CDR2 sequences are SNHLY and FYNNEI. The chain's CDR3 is CASRTGTGPGELFF. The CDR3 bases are TGTGCCAGCAGGACCGGGACAGGGCCCGGGGAGCTGTTTTTT.

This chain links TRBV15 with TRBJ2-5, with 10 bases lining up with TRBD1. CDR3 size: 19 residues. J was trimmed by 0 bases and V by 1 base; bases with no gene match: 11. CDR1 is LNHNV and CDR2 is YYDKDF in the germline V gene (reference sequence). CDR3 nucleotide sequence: TGTGCCACCAGCAGAGTTGAATTCTGGGGACAGGGGTACCAAGAGACCCAGTACTTC. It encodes CATSRVEFWGQGYQETQYF.

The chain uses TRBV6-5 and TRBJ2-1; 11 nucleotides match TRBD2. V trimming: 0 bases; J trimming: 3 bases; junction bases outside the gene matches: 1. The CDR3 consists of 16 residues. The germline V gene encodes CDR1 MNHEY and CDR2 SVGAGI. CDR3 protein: CASSYSGLADYNEQFF. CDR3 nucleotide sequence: TGTGCCAGCAGTTACTCGGGACTAGCGGACTACAATGAGCAGTTCTTC.

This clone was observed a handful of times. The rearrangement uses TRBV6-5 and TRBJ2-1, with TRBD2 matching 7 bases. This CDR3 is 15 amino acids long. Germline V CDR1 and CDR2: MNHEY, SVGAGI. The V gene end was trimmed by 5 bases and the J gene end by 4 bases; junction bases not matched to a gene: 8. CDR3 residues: CASSTPSGGYNEQFF. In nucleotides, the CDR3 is TGTGCCAGCAGTACCCCTAGCGGCGGATACAATGAGCAGTTCTTC.

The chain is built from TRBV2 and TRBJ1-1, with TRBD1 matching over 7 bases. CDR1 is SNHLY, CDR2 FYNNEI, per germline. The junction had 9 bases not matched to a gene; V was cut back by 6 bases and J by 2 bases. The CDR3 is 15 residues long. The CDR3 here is CASRDRQGANTEAFF. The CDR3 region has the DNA TGTGCCAGCAGGGACCGACAGGGAGCTAACACTGAAGCTTTCTTT.

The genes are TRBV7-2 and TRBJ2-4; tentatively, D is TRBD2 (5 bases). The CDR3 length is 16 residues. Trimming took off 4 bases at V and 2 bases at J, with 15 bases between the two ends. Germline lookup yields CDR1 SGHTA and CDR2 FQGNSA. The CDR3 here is CASSSFGIGTKNIQYF. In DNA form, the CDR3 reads TGTGCCAGCAGCTCCTTCGGGATAGGAACCAAAAACATTCAGTACTTC. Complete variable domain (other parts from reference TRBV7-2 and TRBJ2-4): GAGVSQSPSNKVTEKGKDVELRCDPISGHTALYWYRQSLGQGLEFLIYFQGNSAPDKSGLPSDRFSAERTGGSVSTLTIQRTQQEDSAVYLCASSSFGIGTKNIQYFGAGTRLSVL.

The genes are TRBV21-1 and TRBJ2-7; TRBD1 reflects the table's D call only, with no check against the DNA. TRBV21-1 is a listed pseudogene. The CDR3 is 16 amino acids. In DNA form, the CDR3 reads TGTGCCAGCAGCTTAGGGGGCACAACGGGTCACACCGAGCAGTACTTC. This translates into CASSLGGTTGHTEQYF.

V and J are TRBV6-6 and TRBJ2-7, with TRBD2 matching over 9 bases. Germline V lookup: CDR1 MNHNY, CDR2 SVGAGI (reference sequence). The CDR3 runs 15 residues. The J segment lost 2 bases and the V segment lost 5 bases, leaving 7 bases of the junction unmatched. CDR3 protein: CASSTRASGTYEQYF. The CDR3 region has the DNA TGTGCCAGCAGTACCCGGGCTAGCGGGACCTACGAGCAGTACTTC.

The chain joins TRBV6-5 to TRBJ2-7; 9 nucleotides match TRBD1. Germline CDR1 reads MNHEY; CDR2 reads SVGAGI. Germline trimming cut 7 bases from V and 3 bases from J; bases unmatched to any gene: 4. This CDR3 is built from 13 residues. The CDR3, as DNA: TGTGCCAGCACGGGACAGGGATACTACGAGCAGTACTTC. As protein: CASTGQGYYEQYF.